Described below is a single TCR beta chain sequence and its context. Its target is unknown. Germline-derived CDR1 and CDR2 are LGHNA and YSLEER. The V gene end was trimmed by 2 bases and the J gene end by 6 bases; junction bases not matched to a gene: 11. The length of the CDR3 is 17 residues. These data originate in a study of beta chain features in type 1 diabetes. Study overall: What patients shared with healthy donors was a similar profile of age, gender and cell yields. Study-level findings and limits: TCRB CDR3s from Type 1 diabetes patients were moderately but significantly shorter in all four CD4+ subsets. Among type 1 diabetes patients, VDJ junctions had fewer insertions and more deletions.

Since all of the isolated RNA was reverse transcribed, expressed TCRB transcripts were what got sequenced. Produced via immunoSEQ multiplex PCR; TCRdb's table is partial and in-frame only. The table shows about 650,000 clones, with around 12% occurring only once. Every participating donor gave one draw, a heparinised blood sample averaging approximately 120 mL. Purity of each sorted population was above 95%. Input material: naive CD4+ T cells from blood. The origin of this receptor is a man aged 25 to 40 with type 1 diabetes. The chain couples TRBV4-3 to TRBJ1-5, with TRBD1 matching over 9 bases. CDR3 sequence (DNA): TGCGCCAGCAGCCAACACACGGGACAGGGAGGCCCTCAGCCCCAGCATTTT. Protein sequence: CASSQHTGQGGPQPQHF.